This T cell receptor (beta chain) originates from a study of T cell repertoires in cytomegalovirus infection. For the study at large: CMV infection together with matching HLA type was indicated by public TCR beta signatures.

This clonotype occurred many times. TCRdb passed the reads through MiXCR, listing each CDR3 protein once. Of nearly 650,000 distinct CDR3 sequences listed, less than 25% are singletons. The CDR3 extends over 12 amino acids. Trimming cost V 2 bases and J 6 bases, with 7 bases left between them. Germline CDR1 reads SEHNR; CDR2 reads FQNEAQ (reference sequence). Material for sequencing was CD8+ T cells from PBMCs. The chain uses TRBV7-9 and TRBJ1-1; the D is unclear. The receptor was derived from a human donor in good health (CMV status not recorded). Some clones in this sample may be carry-over from other donors' samples. Here the CDR3 reads CASSLTRAEAFF. Written as DNA, the CDR3 is TGTGCCAGCAGCTTAACGAGGGCTGAAGCTTTCTTT.